Below, one TCR beta chain is given with its context. The sample belongs to a study of Ad26.COV2.S vaccination and SARS-CoV-2 variants. Libraries were prepared by immunoSEQ multiplex PCR; TCRdb keeps only in-frame clonotypes and omits some of them. The table lists approximately 410,000 clones, around 89% of them singletons, with roughly 4% in the top ten. Treatment reported: 15 to 20 received Ad26.COV2.S at low or high dose, single or two shots; 5 received placebo; per-sample allocation not given. On day 63 after the first injection, vaccine and placebo recipients gave samples. Boston provided a donor who was an adult aged 18-55 years. Losses at the gene ends were 4 bases for V and 5 bases for J; bases not matched to a gene: 8. Per germline, CDR1 LGHNA and CDR2 YNFKEQ. This CDR3 spans 16 amino acids.

The sample was peripheral blood, taken in a trial of Ad26.COV2.S vaccine versus placebo. This clonotype was sampled from a person aged 18-60 years who received the Ad26.COV2.S COVID-19 vaccine or a placebo. The rearrangement uses TRBV4-2 and TRBJ2-2, with 9 bases lining up with TRBD1. In DNA form, the CDR3 reads TGTGCCAGCAGCCTCACAGGGGGCGCAGGGACCGGGGAGCTGTTTTTT. This sequence encodes CASSLTGGAGTGELFF.